Below, 9 T cell receptor beta chains from the same sample are listed, as sequenced in a study of T cells in tuberculosis. Sorting used thawed, overnight-rested PBMC stained with anti-CD3, a viability dye and GMM-loaded CD1B tetramer. The lipid loaded on the CD1B tetramers was C32 glucose monomycolate from Rhodococcus equi. Libraries were prepared by immunoSEQ multiplex PCR; TCRdb keeps only in-frame clonotypes and omits some of them. Of roughly 59,000 clones listed, 81% are singletons. The specimen was CD1b-GMM tetramer-negative cells sorted from PBMCs. Every receptor here comes from an adult woman with latent tuberculosis.

V gene TRBV6-5 combines with J gene TRBJ2-5; TRBD2 agrees at 8 bases. The CDR3 has 11 residues. With 6 bases clipped from V and 11 bases from J, the junction kept 5 bases outside the gene matches. CDR1 and CDR2 (germline): MNHEY, SVGAGI. The CDR3 loop reads CASRTGGEQYF. The CDR3 bases are TGTGCCAGCAGGACCGGGGGGGAGCAGTACTTC.

This rearrangement joins TRBV7-9 to TRBJ2-5; D may be TRBD2 (6 bases). V was shortened by 2 bases and J by 2 bases, with 9 bases between the two germline ends. This CDR3 has 14 amino acids. Germline CDR1 is SEHNR and CDR2 is FQNEAQ (reference sequence). The CDR3, as DNA: TGTGCCAGCAGCTTATTACGGGGGCAAGAGACCCAGTACTTC. It codes for CASSLLRGQETQYF.

The chain combines TRBV29-1 with TRBJ2-7, with 10 bases lining up with TRBD1. This CDR3 contains 14 residues. The junction had 9 bases not matched to a gene; V was cut back by 5 bases and J by 5 bases. Germline assignment: CDR1 SQVTM and CDR2 ANQGSEA. This CDR3 is CSVTRTGGEDEQYF. The DNA of the CDR3 is TGCAGCGTTACCCGGACAGGGGGTGAGGACGAGCAGTACTTC.

This chain joins TRBV6-4 and TRBJ1-2; 10 positions agree with TRBD1. Trimming removed 5 bases from V and 8 bases from J; junction bases left unmatched: 5. The CDR3 runs 13 residues. Germline CDR1 is MRHNA and CDR2 is SNTAGT. The CDR3 nucleotides are TGTGCCAGCAGTCGGGACAGGGGCGAAGGCTACACCTTC. Protein product: CASSRDRGEGYTF.

The rearrangement uses TRBV7-2 and TRBJ2-7, with D possibly matching TRBD2 (5 bases). CDR3 size: 13 residues. Germline V gene lookup returns CDR1 SGHTA and CDR2 FQGNSA. V was cut by 1 base and J by 3 bases, with 7 bases left in between. This CDR3 is CASSLGAGYEQYF. The CDR3 nucleotides read TGTGCCAGCAGCTTAGGTGCGGGCTACGAGCAGTACTTC.

V usage is TRBV28 and J usage is TRBJ2-1; possible D gene TRBD1, 6 bases. Germline lookup yields CDR1 MDHEN and CDR2 SYDVKM. Trimming removed 5 bases at V and 4 bases at J, with 15 bases between. This CDR3 region has 15 residues. This CDR3 is CASSQQGTAYNEQFF. DNA of the CDR3: TGTGCCAGCAGTCAACAGGGAACCGCATACAATGAGCAGTTCTTC. The full variable domain, with the rest looked up from reference TRBV28 and TRBJ2-1, is DVKVTQSSRYLVKRTGEKVFLECVQDMDHENMFWYRQDPGLGLRLIYFSYDVKMKEKGDIPEGYSVSREKKERFSLILESASTNQTSMYLCASSQQGTAYNEQFFGPGTRLTVL.

In its sample, this clone was seen a few times. This chain connects TRBV13 to TRBJ1-1; TRBD1 matches 8 bases. Germline V gives CDR1 PRHDT, CDR2 FYEKMQ (reference sequence). The V and J ends lost 3 bases and 1 base, in that order; junction bases with no gene match: 4. The CDR3 consists of 15 residues. CDR3 region: CASSFGQGRNTEAFF. As DNA, the CDR3 is TGTGCCAGCAGCTTTGGACAGGGTAGGAACACTGAAGCTTTCTTT.

The rearrangement links TRBV4-1 to TRBJ2-7; 7 positions agree with TRBD1. CDR1 and CDR2 (germline): MGHRA, YSYEKL. The CDR3 runs to 15 residues. Unmatched junction bases numbered 6, after V lost 2 bases and J lost 2 bases. CDR3 nucleotide sequence: TGCGCCAGCAGCCAACCGGGACAGCAAGCCTACGAGCAGTACTTC. Amino acids: CASSQPGQQAYEQYF.

The J gene is TRBJ2-3, the V gene TRBV9; possible D gene TRBD1, 6 bases. The ends were cut back, 4 bases at V and 5 bases at J, with 17 bases in the middle. This CDR3 has 15 residues. In germline, CDR1 is SGDLS, CDR2 YYNGEE. CDR3 residues: CASSPSTGTGDTQYF. The CDR3 DNA reads as TGTGCCAGCAGCCCCTCGACAGGCACAGGAGATACGCAGTATTTT.